This entry lists 3 T cell receptor beta chains sequenced from one sample in a study of T-cell reconstitution after alpha-beta-depleted transplantation in children. Unique molecular identifiers were used in preparing the TCRbeta library. TCRdb re-called the PCR reads with MiXCR, one entry per CDR3 protein. The sample lists about 830,000 distinct CDR3 sequences, roughly 15% seen once, with approximately 4.5% in the top ten. Sequencing was performed on PBMCs, mostly from graft donor cells, taken 360 days after TCRalphabeta/CD19-depleted stem cell transplant. These receptors were taken from a male patient younger than 18 who had a stem cell transplant for acute lymphoblastic leukemia, so the T cells may come from the graft donor.

This clonotype appeared a few times. Sequence at one end of the junction differs from germline and may be a read error. The J gene is TRBJ2-5, the V gene TRBV5-1; a weak D match, TRBD2 (5 bases). Germline V gene data show CDR1 as SGHRS and CDR2 as YFSETQ. This CDR3 contains 12 residues. CDR3 coding DNA: TGCGCCAGCAGGTTGGGAGAACAGACCCAGTACTTC. This gives the protein CASRLGEQTQYF.

V gene TRBV11-2 combines with J gene TRBJ2-1; 7 bases match TRBD2. The CDR3 totals 19 residues. Germline V CDR1 and CDR2: SGHAT, FQNNGV. With V trimmed by 0 bases and J by 1 base, 12 bases remained unmatched. The CDR3 region has the DNA TGTGCCAGCAGCTTAGATCGGGAAGTCCTAGCGGATTCCTACAATGAGCAGTTCTTC. Translated: CASSLDREVLADSYNEQFF.

This chain uses TRBV6-2 or TRBV6-3 with TRBJ2-3; D is perhaps TRBD1 (7 bases). Trimming shortened V by 6 bases and J by 1 base, and 17 bases separated the two germline ends. Per germline, CDR1 MNHEY and CDR2 SVGEGT. The CDR3 has 16 amino acids. This CDR3 reads CASRTPGGSGTDTQYF. CDR3 coding DNA: TGTGCCAGCAGGACGCCAGGGGGGAGCGGCACAGATACGCAGTATTTT.